This T cell receptor (beta chain) was sequenced in a study of T cell responses to AZD1222 COVID-19 vaccine. Data came from immunoSEQ multiplex PCR; TCRdb stores just in-frame clones and leaves some out. The sample has around 140,000 clones; more than 90% are singletons. Study findings and constraints: Unmutated variant regions are reportedly targeted by nearly half of spike-specific TCRs. Just a handful of AZD1222 recipients tested seropositive at baseline.

About this clone: Its antigen remains unknown.

The CDR3 has 15 amino acids. Germline V lookup: CDR1 SGHNT, CDR2 YYREEE (reference sequence). Trimming pared 4 bases from V and 4 bases from J, leaving 15 bases between. V usage is TRBV5-4 and J usage is TRBJ1-3; D might be TRBD1 (6 bases). The clonotype was recovered from an adult who received the AZD1222 COVID-19 vaccine. Sequenced here: peripheral blood, sampled 28 days after the second AZD1222 dose. CDR3 coding DNA: TGTGCCAGCAGCAGTCCGACAGGAACGGGAAACACCATATATTTT. It specifies CASSSPTGTGNTIYF.